This T cell receptor beta chain was observed in a study of T cell changes during pregnancy in multiple sclerosis. This CDR3 contains 14 residues. Germline values: CDR1 MNHEY, CDR2 SMNVEV (reference sequence). The V and J ends lost 5 bases and 4 bases, in that order; junction bases with no gene match: 3. TCRdb's copy holds only in-frame clones and misses some; the assay was immunoSEQ multiplex PCR. Of more than 40,000 clones in the sample, 91% were seen once. Sequenced here: CD8+ T cells from peripheral blood mononuclear cells, sampled after pregnancy. This TCR derives from a female donor with multiple sclerosis, enrolled in a pregnancy study. V usage is TRBV27 and J usage is TRBJ2-1, with 9 bases lining up with TRBD1. In DNA form, the CDR3 reads TGTGCCAGCAGTAGGACAGGGGTATACAATGAGCAGTTCTTC. Protein: CASSRTGVYNEQFF.